This entry lists 9 T cell receptor beta chains sequenced from one sample in a study of early T cells in non-severe SARS-CoV-2 infection. TCRdb redid the calling of the 5' RACE reads with MiXCR, one entry per CDR3 protein. The repertoire holds about 69,000 distinct CDR3 sequences, with approximately 9.5% as singletons. What was sequenced was whole blood. The source of these receptors is an adult who was a healthcare worker with PCR-confirmed SARS-CoV-2 infection or an uninfected control (not recorded which).

This clonotype was seen repeatedly, ten times or more. The V call is TRBV29-1, the J call TRBJ1-2; D is perhaps TRBD1 (6 bases). The CDR3 totals 16 residues. Germline loops: CDR1 SQVTM, CDR2 ANQGSEA. V shed 3 bases and J shed 4 bases, with 21 bases lying between them. DNA of the CDR3: TGCAGCGTTGACCACCGAACAGGGTTGGGGGGCTATGGCTACACCTTC. Residues: CSVDHRTGLGGYGYTF.

This clonotype has more than one count but fewer than ten. The V gene is TRBV7-9, the J gene TRBJ2-5; D possibly corresponds to TRBD2 (5 bases). V shed 5 bases and J shed 2 bases, with 12 bases lying between them. Per germline, CDR1 SEHNR and CDR2 FQNEAQ (reference sequence). The CDR3 is 14 residues long. The CDR3 here is CASSPGLTQETQYF. The DNA for the CDR3 is TGTGCCAGCAGCCCAGGACTTACTCAAGAGACCCAGTACTTC.

The V and J genes are TRBV20-1 and TRBJ2-5; 7 bases match TRBD1. This CDR3 has 12 amino acids. The V gene's germline CDR1 is DFQATT and CDR2 SNEGSKA (reference sequence). The J segment lost 4 bases and the V segment lost 5 bases, leaving 4 bases of the junction unmatched. The CDR3 spells CSAHRGRETQYF. In DNA, the CDR3 is TGCAGTGCTCACAGGGGACGAGAGACCCAGTACTTC.

This clonotype was seen repeatedly, ten times or more. This chain joins TRBV2 and TRBJ2-3; D unclear. Trimming took off 6 bases at V and 6 bases at J, with 13 bases between the two ends. Germline loops: CDR1 SNHLY, CDR2 FYNNEI. The CDR3 loop spans 13 amino acids. The CDR3 sequence is CASRSDLEDTQYF. The DNA for the CDR3 is TGTGCCAGCAGATCGGACCTGGAGGATACGCAGTATTTT.

The V and J genes are TRBV10-3 and TRBJ2-7, with 13 bases lining up with TRBD2. Germline V CDR1 and CDR2: ENHRY, SYGVKD. The CDR3 consists of 16 residues. V trimming: 2 bases; J trimming: 5 bases; junction bases outside the gene matches: 6. The CDR3 DNA reads TGTGCCATCAGTGAGGGAAGGACTAGCGGGAGAGACGAGCAGTACTTC. This encodes CAISEGRTSGRDEQYF.

With respect to this clonotype: One end of the junction is discordant with germline, which a read error may explain. The chain carries TRBV7-9 and TRBJ2-2, with TRBD1 matching 10 bases. Germline CDR1 reads SEHNR; CDR2 reads FQNEAQ (reference sequence). This CDR3 is 19 amino acids long. The CDR3 DNA is TGTGCCAGCAGCTTAACCGGGACAGGGGCGGCTTCCGGGACCGGGGAGCTGCTTTTT. Translating it yields CASSLTGTGAASGTGELLF.

This clonotype was counted between two and nine times. The rearrangement links TRBV24-1 to TRBJ2-1, with D hard to call. The germline gives CDR1 KGHDR, CDR2 SFDVKD. The CDR3 loop spans 13 amino acids. V was cut by 2 bases and J by 9 bases, with 10 bases left in between. This CDR3 is CATSDSQPFEQFF. The CDR3 DNA reads TGTGCCACCAGTGATTCACAACCTTTTGAGCAGTTCTTC.

This clonotype was picked up a small number of times. The chain joins TRBV12-3 or TRBV12-4 to TRBJ1-1, with D maybe TRBD1 (6 bases). V dropped 7 bases and J dropped 1 base, with 10 bases sitting between them. This CDR3 has 13 residues. The CDR3: CASNLQGNTEAFF. CDR3 DNA sequence: TGTGCCAGCAACTTACAGGGGAACACTGAAGCTTTCTTT.

The sample holds a few counts of this clonotype. The chain combines TRBV7-2 with TRBJ2-1; D remains ambiguous. This CDR3 has 12 residues. V was cut by 5 bases and J by 10 bases, with 12 bases left in between. The V gene's germline CDR1 is SGHTA and CDR2 FQGNSA. CDR3 DNA sequence: TGTGCCAGCAGCCCCGGTGCTAGGGAGCAGTTCTTC. Translating it yields CASSPGAREQFF.